This T cell receptor (beta chain) was documented in a study of cytomegalovirus exposure and HLA in healthy donors. About the study: Previous work identified roughly 120 million unique TCR beta sequences from some 170 million T cells.

PCR amplification relied on 60 Vbeta primers (plus 13 Jbeta primers). The protocol was immunoSEQ multiplex PCR, while the TCRdb copy is restricted to in-frame clones and leaves out a portion. Its listing shows about 110,000 clones. Study-wide results and limits: Most of the CMV-associated TCR beta chains (in a later analysis) appeared to be HLA-restricted. An assumption of roughly uniform sequencing depth across donors underlay the presence/absence analyses.

With respect to this clone: Its antigen is not identified.

V dropped 7 bases and J dropped 6; count of bases not matched to a gene: 10. CDR1 is SNHLY, CDR2 FYNNEI, per germline. The CDR3 extends over 14 amino acids. The receptor comes from a man aged 30 to 45 in good health and CMV-seronegative. The sequenced sample was PBMCs. The V gene is TRBV2, the J gene TRBJ1-2; 8 positions match TRBD1. The CDR3 nucleotides read TGTGCCAGCACGCACCCGACAGGGGCGGATGGCTACACCTTC. It is translated as CASTHPTGADGYTF.